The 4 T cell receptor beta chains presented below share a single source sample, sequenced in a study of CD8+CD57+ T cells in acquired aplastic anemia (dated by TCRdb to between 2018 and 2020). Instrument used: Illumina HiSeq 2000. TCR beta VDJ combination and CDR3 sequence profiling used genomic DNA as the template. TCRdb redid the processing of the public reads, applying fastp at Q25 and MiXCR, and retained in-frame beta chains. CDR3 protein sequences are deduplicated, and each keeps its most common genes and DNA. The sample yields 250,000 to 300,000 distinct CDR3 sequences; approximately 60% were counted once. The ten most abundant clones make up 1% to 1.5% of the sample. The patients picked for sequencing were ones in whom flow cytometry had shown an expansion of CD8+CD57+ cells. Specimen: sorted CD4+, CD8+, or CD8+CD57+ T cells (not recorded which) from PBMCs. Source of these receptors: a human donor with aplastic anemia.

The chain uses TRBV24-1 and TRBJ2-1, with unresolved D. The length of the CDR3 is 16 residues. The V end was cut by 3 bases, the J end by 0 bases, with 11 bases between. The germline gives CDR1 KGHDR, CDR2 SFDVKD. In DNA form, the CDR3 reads TGTGCCACCAGTGATCCAGACGGTAGCTCCTACAATGAGCAGTTCTTC. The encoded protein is CATSDPDGSSYNEQFF.

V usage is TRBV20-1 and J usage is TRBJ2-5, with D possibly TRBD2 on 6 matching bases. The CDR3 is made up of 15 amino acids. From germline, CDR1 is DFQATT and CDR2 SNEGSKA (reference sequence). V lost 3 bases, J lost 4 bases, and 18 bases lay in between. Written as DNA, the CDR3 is TGCAGTGCTAGGGTCACCGGGAGAGGGAGAGAGACCCAGTACTTC. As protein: CSARVTGRGRETQYF.

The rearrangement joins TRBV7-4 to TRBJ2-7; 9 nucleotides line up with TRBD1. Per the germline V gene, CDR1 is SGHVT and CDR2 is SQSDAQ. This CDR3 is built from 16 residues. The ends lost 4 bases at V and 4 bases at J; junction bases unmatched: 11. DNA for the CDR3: TGTGCCAGCAGCTCCTGGGACAGGGTCACTTCTTACGAGCAGTACTTC. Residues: CASSSWDRVTSYEQYF.

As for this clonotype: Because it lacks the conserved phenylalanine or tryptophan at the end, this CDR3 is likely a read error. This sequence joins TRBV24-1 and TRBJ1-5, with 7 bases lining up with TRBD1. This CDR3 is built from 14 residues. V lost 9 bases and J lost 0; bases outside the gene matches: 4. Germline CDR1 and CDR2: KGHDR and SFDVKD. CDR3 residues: CATGDRYSNQPQHS. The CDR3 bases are TGTGCCACCGGGGACAGATATAGCAATCAGCCCCAGCATTCT.